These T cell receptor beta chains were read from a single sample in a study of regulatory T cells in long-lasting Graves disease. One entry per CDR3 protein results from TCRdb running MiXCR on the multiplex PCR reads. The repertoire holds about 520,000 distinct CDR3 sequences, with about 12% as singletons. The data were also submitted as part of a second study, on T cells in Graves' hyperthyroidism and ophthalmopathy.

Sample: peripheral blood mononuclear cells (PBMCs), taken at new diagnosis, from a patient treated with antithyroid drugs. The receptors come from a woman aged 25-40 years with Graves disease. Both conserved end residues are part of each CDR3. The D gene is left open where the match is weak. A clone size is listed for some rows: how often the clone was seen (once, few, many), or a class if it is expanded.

CSASSSGRTNSPLHF | TGCAGTGCTAGTTCCAGTGGCAGAACTAATTCACCCCTCCACTTT | TRBJ1-6 | many | 15 | TRBV20-1 | -
CAWRKPGPFSEAFF | TGTGCCTGGAGGAAGCCGGGCCCCTTCTCTGAAGCTTTCTTT | TRBJ1-1 | many | 14 | TRBV30 | -
CASSQSKTSGRVYEQYF | TGCGCCAGCAGCCAGTCGAAAACTAGCGGGAGAGTGTACGAGCAGTACTTC | TRBJ2-7 | many | 17 | TRBV4-3 | TRBD2
CASSRGTSGRVGDTQYF | TGTGCTAGCAGCCGTGGGACTAGCGGGAGAGTAGGAGATACGCAGTATTTT | TRBJ2-3 | many | 17 | TRBV7-7 | TRBD2
CASKKGDRQSPRGEKLFF | TGTGCCAGCAAAAAGGGGGATAGGCAGAGCCCGCGGGGTGAAAAACTGTTTTTT | TRBJ1-4 | many | 18 | TRBV7-9 | -
CASMDRTGGTDTQYF | TGTGCCAGCATGGACCGGACAGGGGGGACAGATACGCAGTATTTT | TRBJ2-3 | many | 15 | TRBV12-3/TRBV12-4 | TRBD1
CASSILLGYSYNEQFF | TGTGCCAGCAGTATTCTGTTAGGTTACTCCTACAATGAGCAGTTCTTC | TRBJ2-1 | many | 16 | TRBV12-3/TRBV12-4 | -
CASSLPAGVYNSPLHF | TGTGCCAGCAGTTTACCAGCAGGAGTCTATAATTCACCCCTCCACTTT | TRBJ1-6 | many | 16 | TRBV28 | -
CSARVPGANVLTF | TGCAGTGCTAGAGTCCCTGGGGCCAACGTCCTGACTTTC | TRBJ2-6 | - | 13 | TRBV20-1 | -
CASSANRDSVSSGANVLTF | TGTGCCAGCAGCGCGAACAGGGACAGTGTCAGCTCTGGGGCCAACGTCCTGACTTTC | TRBJ2-6 | many | 19 | TRBV9 | TRBD1
CASSLAGENTEAFF | TGCGCCAGCAGCTTGGCCGGGGAGAACACTGAAGCTTTCTTT | TRBJ1-1 | many | 14 | TRBV5-1 | -
CAISQVGISFSVDGYTF | TGTGCCATATCACAAGTCGGCATTTCTTTTTCTGTCGATGGCTACACCTTC | TRBJ1-2 | many | 17 | TRBV10-3 | -
CSVSSGGSYNEQFF | TGCAGCGTTTCTTCCGGGGGAAGCTACAATGAGCAGTTCTTC | TRBJ2-1 | many | 14 | TRBV29-1 | -
CASSGFAEAFF | TGTGCCAGCAGCGGGTTCGCCGAAGCTTTCTTT | TRBJ1-1 | many | 11 | TRBV11-3 | -
CASSLEGGPGALYGYTF | TGCGCCAGCAGCTTGGAAGGAGGGCCGGGGGCGCTTTATGGCTACACCTTC | TRBJ1-2 | - | 17 | TRBV5-1 | -
CSAIRVTGELFF | TGCAGTGCTATTAGGGTTACCGGGGAGCTGTTTTTT | TRBJ2-2 | many | 12 | TRBV20-1 | -
CASSQDRPQPQHF | TGTGCCAGCAGTCAGGACCGGCCTCAGCCCCAGCATTTT | TRBJ1-5 | many | 13 | TRBV2 | -
CASSLAHNQPQHF | TGCGCCAGCAGCTTGGCCCACAATCAGCCCCAGCATTTT | TRBJ1-5 | few | 13 | TRBV5-1 | -
CASSLPHTSTDTQYF | TGTGCCAGCAGCCTTCCCCATACTAGCACAGATACGCAGTATTTT | TRBJ2-3 | many | 15 | TRBV7-9 | -
CASSYDRGSTGELFF | TGTGCCAGCAGTTACGACAGGGGAAGCACCGGGGAGCTGTTTTTT | TRBJ2-2 | few | 15 | TRBV6-5 | TRBD1
CASSLSGTVSNQPQHF | TGTGCCAGCAGTTTGTCCGGGACGGTTAGCAATCAGCCCCAGCATTTT | TRBJ1-5 | many | 16 | TRBV6-2/TRBV6-3 | -
CASSSGTGIQPQHF | TGTGCCAGCAGCTCCGGGACAGGGATTCAGCCCCAGCATTTT | TRBJ1-5 | few | 14 | TRBV7-2 | TRBD1
CATSRGRDRAYEQYF | TGTGCCACCAGCAGAGGCCGTGACAGGGCCTACGAGCAGTACTTC | TRBJ2-7 | many | 15 | TRBV15 | TRBD1
CASSLTRGSYNEQFF | TGCGCCAGCAGCTTGACGCGGGGGTCCTACAATGAGCAGTTCTTC | TRBJ2-1 | many | 15 | TRBV5-1 | TRBD2
CASSDDRVDSPLHF | TGTGCCAGCAGCGACGACAGGGTTGATTCACCCCTCCACTTT | TRBJ1-6 | many | 14 | TRBV7-9 | TRBD1
CASSQSYLGQGENQPQHF | TGTGCCAGCAGTCAATCCTACCTGGGGCAGGGAGAAAATCAGCCCCAGCATTTT | TRBJ1-5 | - | 18 | TRBV27 | -
CAWSPGWNSPLHF | TGTGCCTGGAGCCCAGGGTGGAATTCACCCCTCCACTTT | TRBJ1-6 | - | 13 | TRBV30 | -
CASRDRLWGRLQPQHF | TGTGCCAGCAGGGACCGTTTGTGGGGGCGGCTTCAGCCCCAGCATTTT | TRBJ1-5 | many | 16 | TRBV6-2/TRBV6-3 | -
CSARTGTSQPQHF | TGCAGTGCTAGAACAGGCACCAGTCAGCCCCAGCATTTT | TRBJ1-5 | many | 13 | TRBV20-1 | -
CAISESTGVAFF | TGTGCCATCAGTGAGTCGACAGGGGTAGCTTTCTTT | TRBJ1-1 | many | 12 | TRBV10-3 | TRBD1
CASSPGAGGETQYF | TGTGCCAGCAGTCCGGGGGCAGGCGGGGAGACCCAGTACTTC | TRBJ2-5 | many | 14 | TRBV7-2 | -
CSVWGLAGGTYNEQFF | TGCAGCGTCTGGGGACTAGCGGGAGGCACCTACAATGAGCAGTTCTTC | TRBJ2-1 | - | 16 | TRBV29-1 | TRBD2
CASRQSGIPYNEQFF | TGTGCCAGTAGACAAAGCGGGATACCCTACAATGAGCAGTTCTTC | TRBJ2-1 | many | 15 | TRBV19 | TRBD2
CSAPWGGQETQYF | TGCAGTGCGCCGTGGGGAGGTCAAGAGACCCAGTACTTC | TRBJ2-5 | many | 13 | TRBV20-1 | -
CSAAGGRETQYF | TGCAGTGCGGCCGGGGGTCGGGAGACCCAGTACTTC | TRBJ2-5 | few | 12 | TRBV20-1 | -
CASSFDPRLMNTEAFF | TGTGCCAGCAGTTTTGACCCCCGCTTAATGAACACTGAAGCTTTCTTT | TRBJ1-1 | many | 16 | TRBV12-3/TRBV12-4 | -
CASSFGTSGRAASDTQYF | TGTGCCAGCAGTTTCGGGACTAGCGGGAGGGCCGCTTCAGATACGCAGTATTTT | TRBJ2-3 | - | 18 | TRBV6-2/TRBV6-3 | TRBD2
CSALQRIAKNIQYF | TGCAGTGCCTTACAGAGAATAGCCAAAAACATTCAGTACTTC | TRBJ2-4 | few | 14 | TRBV20-1 | -
CASSYSILAGVETQHF | TGTGCCAGCAGTTACTCAATACTAGCGGGAGTGGAGACCCAGCACTTC | TRBJ2-5 | - | 16 | TRBV6-2/TRBV6-3 | TRBD2
CASSYSGRRNSPLHF | TGTGCCAGCAGTTACTCAGGACGGAGAAATTCACCCCTCCACTTT | TRBJ1-6 | many | 15 | TRBV6-5 | -
CASSLEVGLSINEQFF | TGTGCCAGCAGCTTGGAGGTCGGACTGAGCATCAATGAGCAGTTCTTC | TRBJ2-1 | many | 16 | TRBV5-4 | -
CASKTSVADTQYF | TGTGCCAGCAAGACTAGCGTCGCAGATACGCAGTATTTT | TRBJ2-3 | many | 13 | TRBV6-1 | TRBD2
CASSPRTSGGEPDTQYF | TGTGCCAGCAGCCCTAGGACTAGCGGGGGGGAGCCAGATACGCAGTATTTT | TRBJ2-3 | few | 17 | TRBV7-6 | TRBD2
CASSLSRVETQYF | TGTGCCAGCAGTTTATCACGGGTAGAGACCCAGTACTTC | TRBJ2-5 | many | 13 | TRBV27 | -
CASRDGGLKSNQPQHF | TGTGCCAGCAGGGACGGGGGACTAAAGAGCAATCAGCCCCAGCATTTT | TRBJ1-5 | - | 16 | TRBV28 | -
CASSKIDRGDTQYF | TGTGCCAGTAGTAAAATTGATCGGGGAGATACGCAGTATTTT | TRBJ2-3 | - | 14 | TRBV19 | -
CASGRGATEAFF | TGTGCCAGCGGTCGGGGGGCGACTGAAGCTTTCTTT | TRBJ1-1 | many | 12 | TRBV6-1 | -
CASSQDGLTGNTIYF | TGTGCCAGCAGCCAAGATGGCTTGACTGGAAACACCATATATTTT | TRBJ1-3 | - | 15 | TRBV4-2 | -
CSAGAKRLFSGELFF | TGCAGTGCTGGCGCAAAGCGCCTTTTCTCCGGGGAGCTGTTTTTT | TRBJ2-2 | - | 15 | TRBV20-1 | -
CASSHPAGVDDAQYF | TGTGCCAGCAGCCACCCAGCGGGAGTTGATGATGCGCAGTATTTT | TRBJ2-3 | - | 15 | TRBV3-1 | TRBD2
CSARRYSYNEQFF | TGCAGTGCCAGGCGGTACTCCTACAATGAGCAGTTCTTC | TRBJ2-1 | many | 13 | TRBV20-1 | -
CASSLVGQSNEKLFF | TGCGCCAGCAGCTTGGTGGGACAGAGTAATGAAAAACTGTTTTTT | TRBJ1-4 | many | 15 | TRBV5-1 | TRBD1
CASSRTGNEKLFF | TGTGCCAGCAGTAGGACAGGGAACGAAAAACTGTTTTTT | TRBJ1-4 | many | 13 | TRBV2 | TRBD1
CASSLVLGFNLDSHSYEQYF | TGTGCCAGCAGTTTAGTACTCGGTTTTAATTTAGACTCCCATAGCTACGAGCAGTACTTC | TRBJ2-7 | - | 20 | TRBV12-3/TRBV12-4 | -
CASSLLGPRNTEAFF | TGCGCCAGCAGCTTATTAGGACCGAGAAACACTGAAGCTTTCTTT | TRBJ1-1 | few | 15 | TRBV5-1 | -
CASSPRGYTF | TGTGCCAGCAGCCCCCGGGGCTACACCTTC | TRBJ1-2 | many | 10 | TRBV18 | -
CSARETGGGEAFF | TGCAGTGCTAGAGAGACAGGGGGAGGGGAAGCTTTCTTT | TRBJ1-1 | many | 13 | TRBV20-1 | TRBD1
CASSMLQFPHEQYF | TGTGCCAGTAGTATGCTACAGTTTCCCCACGAGCAGTACTTC | TRBJ2-7 | - | 14 | TRBV19 | -
CASSSGRDYTEAFF | TGTGCCAGCAGTTCTGGCAGGGACTACACTGAAGCTTTCTTT | TRBJ1-1 | - | 14 | TRBV27 | -
CASSSVRAFEQFF | TGTGCCAGCAGCTCAGTTCGGGCCTTCGAGCAGTTCTTC | TRBJ2-1 | many | 13 | TRBV28 | -